This TCR beta chain was sequenced during a study of shared clonotypes between healthy human individuals. Clones were read by immunoSEQ multiplex PCR, and TCRdb kept only the in-frame ones, dropping some. Of over 750,000 clones in the sample, approximately 96% were seen once. CDR3 length: 15 residues. The ends were cut back, 1 base at V and 4 bases at J, with 13 bases in the middle. CDR1 and CDR2 from the germline V gene are SEHNR and FQNEAQ (reference sequence). Positively selected for CCR7, the CD45RO-negative cells used as naive CD8 cells excluded terminally differentiated effector memory CD45RA+ cells.

The clonotype comes from a man aged 25-40 years in good health. The chain uses TRBV7-9 and TRBJ1-2; D is unclear. Sequencing input: naive CD8+ T cells sorted from blood. In DNA form, the CDR3 reads TGTGCCAGCAGCTTAGAGGAGTCGGACGGCTATGGCTACACCTTC. Residues: CASSLEESDGYGYTF.